This T cell receptor (beta chain) was identified during a study of T cell responses to AZD1222 COVID-19 vaccine. Study-wide findings and caveats: There were mostly white British donors and more females than males, and clonal diversity was possibly underestimated. Elevations in Spike-specific TCR breadth and depth followed administration of two AZD1222 doses. Among those given AZD1222, only five or six were seropositive at baseline. Repertoires were sampled only after the peak T cell response.

The protocol was immunoSEQ multiplex PCR, while the TCRdb copy is restricted to in-frame clones and leaves out a portion. The sample records about 110,000 clones, 81% being singletons. The CDR3 runs to 15 residues. Germline CDR1 reads SGHTA; CDR2 reads FQGNSA. This clone showed up just once. What it binds is not known. An end of the junction differs from the germline gene, which may be a read error. The rearrangement uses TRBV7-2 and TRBJ2-1; 8 nucleotides line up with TRBD1. The sequence came from an adult in good health. The specimen was peripheral blood, collected on day 0 of AZD1222 vaccination. As DNA, the CDR3 is TGTGCCACCAGCTCGGGGGACAGGATCGGTAATGAGCAGTTCTTC. It codes for CATSSGDRIGNEQFF.